Sequencing of this T cell receptor (beta chain) was carried out in a study of circulating tumor DNA in untreated peripheral T-cell lymphoma. Study-wide points: In 75% to 85% of patients, tumor-specific clonotypes were identified.

A note on this clone: Its antigen is undetermined.

CDR1 is SGHVS and CDR2 is FQNEAQ in the germline V gene. The CDR3 totals 13 residues. Trimming removed 0 bases at V and 3 bases at J, with 5 bases between. The table came from immunoSEQ multiplex PCR; TCRdb's copy has only in-frame clones and leaves some out. The sample consists of some 10,000 clones, around 74% of them appearing once. The tumor tissue sample was taken at baseline before any treatment. The chain couples TRBV7-8 to TRBJ1-1; D is uncertain. Material: tumor tissue. This TCR was recovered from a human donor with peripheral T-cell lymphoma. The CDR3 DNA reads TGTGCCAGCAGCTTAGCAGGGTACACTGAAGCTTTCTTT. It encodes CASSLAGYTEAFF. The whole variable domain, filled in from reference TRBV7-8 and TRBJ1-1, reads GAGVSQSPRYKVAKRGQDVALRCDPISGHVSLFWYQQALGQGPEFLTYFQNEAQLDKSGLPSDRFFAERPEGSVSTLKIQRTQQEDSAVYLCASSLAGYTEAFFGQGTRLTVV.